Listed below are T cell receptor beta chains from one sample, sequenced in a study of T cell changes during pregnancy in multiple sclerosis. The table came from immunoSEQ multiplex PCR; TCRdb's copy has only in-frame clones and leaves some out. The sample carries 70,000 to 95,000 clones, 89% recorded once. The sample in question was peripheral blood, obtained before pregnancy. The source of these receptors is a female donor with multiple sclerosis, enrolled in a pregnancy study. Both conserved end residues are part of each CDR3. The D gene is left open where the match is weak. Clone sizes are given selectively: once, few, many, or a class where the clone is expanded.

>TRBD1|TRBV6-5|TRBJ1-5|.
CASTTGGGQPQHF
TGTGCCAGCACCACAGGGGGCGGTCAGCCCCAGCATTTT
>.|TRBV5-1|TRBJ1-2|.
CASKEGVSDYGYTF
TGCGCCAGCAAAGAGGGGGTGTCGGACTATGGCTACACCTTC
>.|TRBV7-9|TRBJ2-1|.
CASSLAGHEQFF
TGTGCCAGCAGCTTAGCGGGGCATGAGCAGTTCTTC
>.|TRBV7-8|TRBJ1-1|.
CASSTGKNTEAFF
TGTGCCAGCAGTACAGGGAAGAACACTGAAGCTTTCTTT
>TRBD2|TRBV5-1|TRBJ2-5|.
CASSLRWSGAASETQYF
TGCGCCAGCAGCTTGCGGTGGAGCGGGGCCGCTTCGGAGACCCAGTACTTC
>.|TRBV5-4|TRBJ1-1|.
CASNQERNTEAFF
TGTGCCAGCAACCAGGAAAGGAACACTGAAGCTTTCTTT
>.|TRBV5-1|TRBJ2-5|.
CASSLWGGHHETQYF
TGCGCCAGCAGCTTATGGGGGGGGCACCACGAGACCCAGTACTTC
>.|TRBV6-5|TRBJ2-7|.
CASSSLHRGGSYEQYF
TGTGCCAGCAGTTCCCTTCACAGGGGGGGATCCTACGAGCAGTACTTC
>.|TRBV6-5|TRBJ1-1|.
CASSSTRGTEAFF
TGTGCCAGCAGTAGTACCCGGGGGACTGAAGCTTTCTTT
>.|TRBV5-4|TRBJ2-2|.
CASSPGQNTGELFF
TGTGCCAGCAGCCCAGGACAGAACACCGGGGAGCTGTTTTTT
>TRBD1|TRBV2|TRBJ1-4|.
CASSGQGNEKLFF
TGTGCCAGCAGTGGACAGGGTAATGAAAAACTGTTTTTT
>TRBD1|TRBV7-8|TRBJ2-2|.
CASSPWTGPTGELFF
TGTGCCAGCAGCCCGTGGACAGGCCCCACCGGGGAGCTGTTTTTT
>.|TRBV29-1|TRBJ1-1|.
CSVARGWSKVTEAFF
TGCAGCGTTGCCAGGGGATGGAGTAAGGTCACTGAAGCTTTCTTT
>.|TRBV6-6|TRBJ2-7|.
CASSFGQTYEQYF
TGTGCCAGCAGTTTCGGACAGACCTACGAGCAGTACTTC
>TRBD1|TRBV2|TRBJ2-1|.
CATPGTGGSQSSYNEQFF
TGTGCCACCCCCGGGACAGGGGGATCCCAAAGCTCCTACAATGAGCAGTTCTTC
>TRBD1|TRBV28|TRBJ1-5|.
CASRGRRGLLNQPQHF
TGTGCCAGCAGGGGGAGGAGGGGGCTACTCAATCAGCCCCAGCATTTT
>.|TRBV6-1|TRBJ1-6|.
CASRTGTSHNSPLHF
TGTGCCAGCAGAACCGGGACAAGCCACAATTCACCCCTCCACTTT
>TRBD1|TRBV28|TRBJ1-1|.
CASSSGQGGEAFF
TGTGCCAGCAGCAGTGGACAGGGCGGTGAAGCTTTCTTT
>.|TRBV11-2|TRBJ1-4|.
CASSSTYREKLFF
TGTGCCAGCAGCTCGACATACAGGGAAAAACTGTTTTTT
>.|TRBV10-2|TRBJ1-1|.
CASSESYRVRAEAFF
TGCGCCAGCAGTGAGTCTTACCGGGTGCGGGCTGAAGCTTTCTTT
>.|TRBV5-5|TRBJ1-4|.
CASSFSVANEKLFF
TGTGCCAGCAGCTTTTCGGTAGCTAATGAAAAACTGTTTTTT
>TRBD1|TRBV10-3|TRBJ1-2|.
CAISEGWDRAYGYTF
TGTGCCATCAGTGAGGGGTGGGACAGAGCCTATGGCTACACCTTC
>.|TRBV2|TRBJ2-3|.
CASIGVSVADTQYF
TGTGCCAGCATCGGAGTTAGCGTAGCAGATACGCAGTATTTT
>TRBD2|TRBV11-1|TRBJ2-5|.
CASSFGGGLETQYF
TGTGCCAGCAGCTTTGGCGGGGGTTTAGAGACCCAGTACTTC
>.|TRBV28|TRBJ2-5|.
CASSSRIQKQYF
TGTGCCAGCAGTTCACGAATACAGAAGCAGTACTTC
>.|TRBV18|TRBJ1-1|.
CASSTAQASNTEAFF
TGTGCCAGCTCAACGGCCCAGGCCTCGAACACTGAAGCTTTCTTT
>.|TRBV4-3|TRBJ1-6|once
CASSQDQGDSSYNSPLHF
TGCGCCAGCAGCCAAGATCAAGGTGACAGCTCCTATAATTCACCCCTCCACTTT
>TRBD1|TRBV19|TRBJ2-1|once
CASGDRGRNEQFF
TGTGCCAGTGGGGACAGGGGAAGGAATGAGCAGTTCTTC
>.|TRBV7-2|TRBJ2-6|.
CASSLRISGANVLTF
TGTGCCAGCAGCTTGCGGATCTCTGGGGCCAACGTCCTGACTTTC